This T cell receptor (beta chain) was sequenced during a study of blood T cell repertoires in COVID-19 (dated by TCRdb to 2018 to 2020). With regard to the full study: Samples from collaborators originated in the United States, Italy and Spain and spanned both the acute and convalescent phases of COVID-19. The prospective study material was composed of cDNA or gDNA derived from T cells, B-cell-depleted T cells, or PBMCs. Subjects who had been exposed to COVID-19, were actively infected with it, or had recovered from it provided the deeply sampled blood TCRbeta repertoires that made up the dataset. The repertoires were released in a freely available public database meant as a resource for research on the immune response to SARS-CoV-2. Samples were obtained from the ongoing ImmuneRACE study (first 160 participants) and from some 1,200 subjects provided by 6 global collaborators. Nearly every sample came with metadata listing a de-identified subject ID, COVID-19 status, age in years and sex. Where available, HLA class I and class II types were taken from metadata supplied by the sample provider and were not determined by assay-based typing.

Study-wide conclusions, independent of this receptor: The quantity of clinical and demographic metadata differed by source and by participant and was supplied without curation.

The immunoSEQ Assay, a bias-controlled multiplex PCR, was used to amplify TCRbeta CDR3 regions from genomic DNA. As for how the authors treated the data: The number of nucleated cells in each sample was estimated from the amplification of reference gene primers within the assay. To quantify the absolute abundance of each unique TCRbeta CDR3 rearrangement, sequence reads were collapsed and filtered. For each sample, productive Simpson clonality was calculated as the square root of Simpson's diversity index across productive rearrangements. Held by TCRdb, this immuneACCESS table contains in-frame sequences only and omits some clones. Under half of the omission traces to an unresolved V gene where checked; the cause of the rest is unknown. The V and J calls and clone size are taken from that table; D and trimming were inferred from the DNA. The sample includes roughly 100,000 clones, with less than 90% observed a single time. More than 4% of the sample is held by the ten biggest clonotypes.

As to this clone: No antigen is known for it. No quality values exist for individual bases; no much larger clone is one base distant.

Collaborating institutions collected whole blood in K2EDTA tubes following their own protocols. For TCRbeta analysis, collaborators shipped samples as frozen whole blood, isolated PBMCs, or DNA extracted from either of those sample types. The sequence came from a man aged 50 to 59 with acute or convalescent COVID-19. Specimen: peripheral blood.

The CDR3 has the sequence CASTTSGTYEQYF. DNA sequence: TGTGCCAGTACTACTAGCGGGACCTACGAGCAGTACTTC. The sequence links TRBV19 to TRBJ2-7, with TRBD2 identical over 10 junction bases. From its cysteine to its phenylalanine, the CDR3 spans 13 amino acids. The entry retains the CDR3 DNA only, 39 bases that are in frame from base 1. From a lookup of the germline V gene (reference sequence), CDR1 and CDR2 are LNHDA and SQIVND. The germline V and J ends show losses of 7 bases and 2 bases respectively, and no gene match explains 2 bases of the junction.